These 9 T cell receptor beta chains were all obtained from the same sample, sequenced in a study of T cell repertoires in cytomegalovirus infection. In TCRdb, the reads were re-called with MiXCR into one record per CDR3 protein. The repertoire has under 200,000 distinct CDR3 sequences, 7.5% to 10% of them found once; the top ten carry around 4.4%. Sequenced: PBMCs. The receptors were gathered from a human donor in good health (CMV status not recorded). Some clones in this sample may be carry-over from other donors' samples.

The table lists this clonotype with many counts. V usage is TRBV28 and J usage is TRBJ1-1; D unresolved. Germline V gives CDR1 MDHEN, CDR2 SYDVKM. CDR3 length: 14 amino acids. Between the trimmed V and J ends, which lost 2 bases and 0 bases, there was a span of 7 bases. DNA for the CDR3: TGTGCCAGCAGTTTAGGCAGTTTGAACACTGAAGCTTTCTTT. Protein: CASSLGSLNTEAFF.

This chain links TRBV2 with TRBJ1-1; D possibly corresponds to TRBD1 (5 bases). The CDR3 contains 12 residues. Trimming stripped 7 bases from V and 6 bases from J, with 12 bases between. In germline, CDR1 is SNHLY, CDR2 FYNNEI. The CDR3 DNA reads TGTGCCAGCACGGGGGTTTGGGCTGAAGCTTTCTTT. Its protein is CASTGVWAEAFF.

This clonotype was seen a handful of times. V and J are TRBV11-2 and TRBJ2-5; 13 bases fit TRBD2. Germline V CDR1 and CDR2: SGHAT, FQNNGV. The CDR3 runs 16 residues. The V segment lost 5 bases and the J segment 5 bases; nucleotides outside the gene matches: 8. The CDR3 reads CASSPTRTSGGETQYF. The CDR3 nucleotides read TGTGCCAGCAGCCCCACCCGGACTAGCGGGGGCGAGACCCAGTACTTC. Combining the CDR3 with reference TRBV11-2 and TRBJ2-5 gives the whole variable domain EAGVAQSPRYKIIEKRQSVAFWCNPISGHATLYWYQQILGQGPKLLIQFQNNGVVDDSQLPKDRFSAERLKGVDSTLKIQPAKLEDSAVYLCASSPTRTSGGETQYFGPGTRLLVL.

This clonotype was recorded many times. The chain employs TRBV6-2 or TRBV6-3 and TRBJ2-3, with TRBD2 identical over 7 bases. Germline V gene data show CDR1 as MNHEY and CDR2 as SVGEGT. CDR3 length: 13 amino acids. V shed 8 bases and J 2 bases; nucleotides not matched to a gene: 4. CDR3 nucleotides: TGTGCCAGCGCCCGGGACTACACAGATACGCAGTATTTT. Translation: CASARDYTDTQYF.

This clonotype was detected ten times or more. The chain carries TRBV7-6 and TRBJ2-1; either TRBD1 or TRBD2 may supply D (5 bases each). Germline CDR1 reads SGHVS; CDR2 reads FNYEAQ. Trimming took 1 base from V and 3 from J, leaving 10 bases between them. The CDR3 is 15 amino acids. This CDR3 reads CASSLGWGSYNEQFF. The CDR3 nucleotides are TGTGCCAGCAGCTTAGGATGGGGGAGCTACAATGAGCAGTTCTTC.

This clonotype was seen ten or more times. The rearrangement uses TRBV6-2 or TRBV6-3 and TRBJ1-1; TRBD1 might be the D (6 bases). Germline CDR1 MNHEY, CDR2 SVGEGT. The CDR3 contains 13 residues. V lost 5 bases and J 6 bases, leaving 13 bases between the germline ends. The CDR3 coding sequence is TGTGCCAGCAGTCTACGGACAGCTTCTGAAGCTTTCTTT. Translating it yields CASSLRTASEAFF.

This clonotype was recorded at least ten times. The J gene is TRBJ2-1, the V gene TRBV28; D possibly corresponds to TRBD1 (6 bases). Trimming stripped 4 bases from V and 4 bases from J, with 8 bases between. The CDR3 covers 13 residues. Germline lookup yields CDR1 MDHEN and CDR2 SYDVKM. CDR3 bases: TGTGCCAGCAGTTCAACAGGGTACAATGAGCAGTTCTTC. Its protein is CASSSTGYNEQFF.

V and J are TRBV10-3 and TRBJ2-2, with 13 bases lining up with TRBD2. CDR3 length: 18 amino acids. The V gene end was trimmed by 6 bases and the J gene end by 5 bases; junction bases not matched to a gene: 12. In germline, CDR1 is ENHRY, CDR2 SYGVKD. The CDR3 DNA reads as TGTGCCATCAGCGAGCCGGGACTAGCGGGGAAAAATACCGGGGAGCTGTTTTTT. Amino acids: CAISEPGLAGKNTGELFF.

The CDR3 sequence: CASITGPPGDQPQHF. The DNA for the CDR3 is TGTGCCAGCATCACTGGACCACCGGGGGACCAGCCCCAGCATTTT. The gene calls are TRBV27 and TRBJ1-5, with a tentative D call TRBD1 (5 bases). With 7 bases removed from V and 7 bases from J, the gap between germline ends came to 20 bases. CDR1 is MNHEY and CDR2 is SMNVEV in the germline V gene (reference sequence). The CDR3 consists of 15 residues.